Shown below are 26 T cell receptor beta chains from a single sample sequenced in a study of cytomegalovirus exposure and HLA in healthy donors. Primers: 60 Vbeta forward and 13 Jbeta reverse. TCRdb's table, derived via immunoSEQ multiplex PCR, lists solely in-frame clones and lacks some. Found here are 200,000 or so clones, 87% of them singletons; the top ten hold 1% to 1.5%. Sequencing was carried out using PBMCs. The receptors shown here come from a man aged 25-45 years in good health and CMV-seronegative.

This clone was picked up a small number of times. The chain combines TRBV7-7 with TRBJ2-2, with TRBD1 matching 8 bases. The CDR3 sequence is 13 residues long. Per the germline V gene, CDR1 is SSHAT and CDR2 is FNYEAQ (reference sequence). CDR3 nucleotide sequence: TGTGCTAGTGGACAGGGAAACACCGGGGAGCTGTTTTTT. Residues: CASGQGNTGELFF.

CDR3: CASSLGGSKGKLFF. CDR3 sequence (DNA): TGTGCCAGCAGCTTGGGGGGGAGCAAGGGAAAACTGTTTTTT. The chain combines TRBV7-2 with TRBJ1-4, with a weak D call TRBD1 (5 bases). Germline V gene lookup returns CDR1 SGHTA and CDR2 FQGNSA. The CDR3 length is 14 residues. Trimming removed 3 bases at V and 10 bases at J, with 15 bases between. Complete variable domain (other parts from reference TRBV7-2 and TRBJ1-4): GAGVSQSPSNKVTEKGKDVELRCDPISGHTALYWYRQSLGQGLEFLIYFQGNSAPDKSGLPSDRFSAERTGGSVSTLTIQRTQQEDSAVYLCASSLGGSKGKLFFGSGTQLSVL.

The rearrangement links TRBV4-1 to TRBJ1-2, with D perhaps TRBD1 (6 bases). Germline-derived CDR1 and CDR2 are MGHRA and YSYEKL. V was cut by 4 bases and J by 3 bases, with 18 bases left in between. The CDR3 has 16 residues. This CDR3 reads CASSRDPGRGYYGYTF. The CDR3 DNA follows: TGCGCCAGCAGCCGAGATCCTGGCAGGGGATACTATGGCTACACCTTC.

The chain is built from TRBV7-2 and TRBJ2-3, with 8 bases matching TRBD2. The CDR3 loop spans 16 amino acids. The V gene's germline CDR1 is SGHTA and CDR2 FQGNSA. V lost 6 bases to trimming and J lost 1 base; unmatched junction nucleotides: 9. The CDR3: CASRITGGAGTDTQYF. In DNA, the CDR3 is TGTGCCAGCAGGATCACCGGGGGGGCGGGCACAGATACGCAGTATTTT. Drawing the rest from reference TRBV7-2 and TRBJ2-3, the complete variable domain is GAGVSQSPSNKVTEKGKDVELRCDPISGHTALYWYRQSLGQGLEFLIYFQGNSAPDKSGLPSDRFSAERTGGSVSTLTIQRTQQEDSAVYLCASRITGGAGTDTQYFGPGTRLTVL.

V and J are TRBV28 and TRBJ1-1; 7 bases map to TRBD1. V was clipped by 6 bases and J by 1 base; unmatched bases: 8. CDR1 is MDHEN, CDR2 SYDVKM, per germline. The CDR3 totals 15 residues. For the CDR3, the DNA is TGTGCCAGCAGCCGTTGGGACAGTTGGAACACTGAAGCTTTCTTT. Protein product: CASSRWDSWNTEAFF.

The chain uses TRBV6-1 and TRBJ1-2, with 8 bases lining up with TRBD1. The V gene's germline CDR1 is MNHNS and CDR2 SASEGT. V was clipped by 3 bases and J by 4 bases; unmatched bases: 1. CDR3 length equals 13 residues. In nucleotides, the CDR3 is TGTGCCAGCAGTGACAGGGGGCTCTATGGCTACACCTTC. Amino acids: CASSDRGLYGYTF.

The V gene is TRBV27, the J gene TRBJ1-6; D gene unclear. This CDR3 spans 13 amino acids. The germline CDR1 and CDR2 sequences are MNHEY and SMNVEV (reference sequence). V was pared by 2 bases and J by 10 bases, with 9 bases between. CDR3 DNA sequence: TGTGCCAGCAGTTTAAATACGAGGTCACCCCTCCACTTT. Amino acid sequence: CASSLNTRSPLHF.

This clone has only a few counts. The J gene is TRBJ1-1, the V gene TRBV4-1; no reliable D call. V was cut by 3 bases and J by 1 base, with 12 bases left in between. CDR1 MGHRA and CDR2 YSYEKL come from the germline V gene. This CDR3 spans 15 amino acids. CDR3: CASSQRARGNTEAFF. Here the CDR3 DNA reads TGCGCCAGCAGCCAGAGGGCGCGGGGGAACACTGAAGCTTTCTTT.

The CDR3 spells CASSSSGQRAFHEQYF. The CDR3 DNA reads as TGTGCCAGCAGCTCCTCCGGGCAGCGGGCTTTCCACGAGCAGTACTTC. The V and J genes are TRBV7-2 and TRBJ2-7; the D gene is possibly TRBD2 (6 bases). V gave up 4 bases and J gave up 5 bases, with 21 bases separating them. CDR1 is SGHTA and CDR2 is FQGNSA in the germline V gene. The CDR3 is made up of 16 amino acids.

As DNA, the CDR3 is TGTGCCAGCAGTTTATATCCCACAGCAGGCGAAGAGACCCAGTACTTC. Translated, it gives CASSLYPTAGEETQYF. The chain recombines TRBV27 with TRBJ2-5; D gene ambiguous. In germline, CDR1 is MNHEY, CDR2 SMNVEV (reference sequence). This CDR3 region has 16 residues. V was clipped by 1 base and J by 3 bases, with 15 bases between them.

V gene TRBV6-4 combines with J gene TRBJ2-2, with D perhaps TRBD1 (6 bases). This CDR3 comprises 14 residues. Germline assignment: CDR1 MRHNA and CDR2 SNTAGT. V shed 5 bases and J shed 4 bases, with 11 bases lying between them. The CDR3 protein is CASSKQGSTGELFF. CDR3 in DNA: TGTGCCAGCAGTAAACAGGGAAGCACCGGGGAGCTGTTTTTT.

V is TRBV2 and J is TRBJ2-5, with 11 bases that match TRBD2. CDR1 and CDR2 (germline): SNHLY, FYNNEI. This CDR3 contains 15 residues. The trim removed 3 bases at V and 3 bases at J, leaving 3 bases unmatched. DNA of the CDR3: TGTGCCAGCAGTGATACTAGCGGGGGTAAAGAGACCCAGTACTTC. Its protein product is CASSDTSGGKETQYF.

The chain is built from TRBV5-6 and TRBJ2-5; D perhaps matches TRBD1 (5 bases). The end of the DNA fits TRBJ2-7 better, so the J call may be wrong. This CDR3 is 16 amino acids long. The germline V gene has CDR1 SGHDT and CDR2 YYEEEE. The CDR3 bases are TGTGCCAGCAGCTTGGCGTTGTCAGGGTCTCCCTACGAGCAGTACTTC. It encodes CASSLALSGSPYEQYF.

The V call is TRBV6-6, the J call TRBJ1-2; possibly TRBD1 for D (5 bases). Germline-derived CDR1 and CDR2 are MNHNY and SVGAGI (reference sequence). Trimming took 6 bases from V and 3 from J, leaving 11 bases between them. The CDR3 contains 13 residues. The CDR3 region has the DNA TGTGCCAGCAGCCCCAGGGAGGACTATGGCTACACCTTC. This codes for CASSPREDYGYTF.

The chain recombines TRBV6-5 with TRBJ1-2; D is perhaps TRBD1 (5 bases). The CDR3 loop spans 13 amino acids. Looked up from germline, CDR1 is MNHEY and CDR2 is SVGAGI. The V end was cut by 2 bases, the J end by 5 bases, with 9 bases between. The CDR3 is CASSYRGGYGYTF. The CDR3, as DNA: TGTGCCAGCAGTTACAGGGGAGGGTATGGCTACACCTTC.

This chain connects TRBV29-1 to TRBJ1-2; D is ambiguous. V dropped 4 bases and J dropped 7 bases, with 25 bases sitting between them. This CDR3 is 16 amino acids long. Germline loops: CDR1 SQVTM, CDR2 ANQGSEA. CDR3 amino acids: CSVAHPLGPTGGGYTF. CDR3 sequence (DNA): TGCAGCGTTGCACACCCCCTAGGGCCCACGGGAGGTGGCTACACCTTC.

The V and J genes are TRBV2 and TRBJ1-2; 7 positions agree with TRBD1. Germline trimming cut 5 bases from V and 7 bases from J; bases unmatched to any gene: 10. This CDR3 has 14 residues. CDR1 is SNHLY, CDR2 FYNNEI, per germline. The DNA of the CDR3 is TGTGCCAGCAGTTGGGACAGCGGATCTGGTGGCTACACCTTC. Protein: CASSWDSGSGGYTF.

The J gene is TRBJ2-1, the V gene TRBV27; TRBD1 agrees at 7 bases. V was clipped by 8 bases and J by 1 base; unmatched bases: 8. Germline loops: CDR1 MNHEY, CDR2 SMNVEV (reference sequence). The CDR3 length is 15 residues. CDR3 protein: CASAEGGASYNEQFF. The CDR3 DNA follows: TGTGCCAGCGCGGAAGGGGGCGCTTCCTACAATGAGCAGTTCTTC.

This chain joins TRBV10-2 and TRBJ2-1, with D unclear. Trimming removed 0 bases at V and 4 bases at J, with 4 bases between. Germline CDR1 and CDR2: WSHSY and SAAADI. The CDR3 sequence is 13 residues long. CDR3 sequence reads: CASSESRYNEQFF. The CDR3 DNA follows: TGCGCCAGCAGTGAGTCGAGGTACAATGAGCAGTTCTTC.

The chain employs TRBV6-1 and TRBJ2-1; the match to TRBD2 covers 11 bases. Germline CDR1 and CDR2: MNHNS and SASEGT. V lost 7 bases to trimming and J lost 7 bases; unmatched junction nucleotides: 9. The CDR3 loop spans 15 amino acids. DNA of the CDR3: TGTGCCAGCACTTTAGCGGGAGGGCCGGTAAATGAGCAGTTCTTC. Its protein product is CASTLAGGPVNEQFF.

The CDR3 bases are TGTGCCAGCAGCCGCGACAGGGAGAACACTGAAGCTTTCTTT. Translating gives CASSRDRENTEAFF. V gene TRBV4-2 combines with J gene TRBJ1-1; 7 bases are a match to TRBD1. The CDR3 totals 14 residues. With V trimmed by 4 bases and J by 1 base, 3 bases remained unmatched. Per germline, CDR1 LGHNA and CDR2 YNFKEQ.

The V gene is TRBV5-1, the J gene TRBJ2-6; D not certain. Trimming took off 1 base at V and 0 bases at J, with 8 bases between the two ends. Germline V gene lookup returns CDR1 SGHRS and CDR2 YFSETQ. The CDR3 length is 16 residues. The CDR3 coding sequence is TGCGCCAGCAGCTTGTTCGTTAGCTCTGGGGCCAACGTCCTGACTTTC. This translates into CASSLFVSSGANVLTF.

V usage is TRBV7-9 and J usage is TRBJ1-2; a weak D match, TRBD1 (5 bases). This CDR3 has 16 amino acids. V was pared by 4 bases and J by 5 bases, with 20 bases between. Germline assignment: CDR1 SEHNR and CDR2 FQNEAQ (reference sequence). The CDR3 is CASSSSRRAGLYGYTF. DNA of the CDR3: TGTGCCAGCAGCTCAAGCCGTCGGGCAGGGCTGTATGGCTACACCTTC. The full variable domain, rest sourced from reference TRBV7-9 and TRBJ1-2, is DTGVSQNPRHKITKRGQNVTFRCDPISEHNRLYWYRQTLGQGPEFLTYFQNEAQLEKSRLLSDRFSAERPKGSFSTLEIQRTEQGDSAMYLCASSSSRRAGLYGYTFGSGTRLTVV.

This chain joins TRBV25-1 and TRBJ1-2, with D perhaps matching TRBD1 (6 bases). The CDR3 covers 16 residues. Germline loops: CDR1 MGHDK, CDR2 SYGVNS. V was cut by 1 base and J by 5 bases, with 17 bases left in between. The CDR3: CASSESGDRIPYGYTF. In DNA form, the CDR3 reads TGTGCCAGCAGTGAATCCGGCGACAGGATCCCTTATGGCTACACCTTC.

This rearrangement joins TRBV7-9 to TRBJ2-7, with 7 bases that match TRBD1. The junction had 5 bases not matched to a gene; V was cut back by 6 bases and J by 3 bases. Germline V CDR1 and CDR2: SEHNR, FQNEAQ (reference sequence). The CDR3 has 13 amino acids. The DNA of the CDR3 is TGTGCCAGCAGATCCCGGGACAGCTACGAGCAGTACTTC. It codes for CASRSRDSYEQYF.

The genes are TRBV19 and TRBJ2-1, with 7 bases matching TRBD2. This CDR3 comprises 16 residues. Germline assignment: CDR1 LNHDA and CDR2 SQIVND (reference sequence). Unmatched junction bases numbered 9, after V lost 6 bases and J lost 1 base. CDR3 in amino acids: CASSHRWGGSYNEQFF. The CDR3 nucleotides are TGTGCCAGTAGCCATAGGTGGGGGGGGTCCTACAATGAGCAGTTCTTC.